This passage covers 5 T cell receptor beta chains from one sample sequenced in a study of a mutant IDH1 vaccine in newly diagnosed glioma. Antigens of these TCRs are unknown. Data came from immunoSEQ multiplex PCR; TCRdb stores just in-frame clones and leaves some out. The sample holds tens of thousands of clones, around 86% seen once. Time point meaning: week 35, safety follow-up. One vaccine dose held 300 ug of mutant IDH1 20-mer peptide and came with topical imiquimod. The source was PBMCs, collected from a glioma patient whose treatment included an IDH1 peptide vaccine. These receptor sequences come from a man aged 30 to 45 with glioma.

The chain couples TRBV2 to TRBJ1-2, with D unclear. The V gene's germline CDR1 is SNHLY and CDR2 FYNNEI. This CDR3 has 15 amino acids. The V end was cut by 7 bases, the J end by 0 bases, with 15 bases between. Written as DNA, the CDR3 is TGTGCCAGCATCCTAGCCCCAGGTACTAACTATGGCTACACCTTC. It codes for CASILAPGTNYGYTF.

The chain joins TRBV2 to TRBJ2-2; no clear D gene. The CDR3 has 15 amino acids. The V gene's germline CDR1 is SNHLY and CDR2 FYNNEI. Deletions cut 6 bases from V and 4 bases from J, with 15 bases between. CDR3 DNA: TGTGCCAGCAGGGTTGGCCCCTCGGCCACCGGGGAGCTGTTTTTT. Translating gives CASRVGPSATGELFF.

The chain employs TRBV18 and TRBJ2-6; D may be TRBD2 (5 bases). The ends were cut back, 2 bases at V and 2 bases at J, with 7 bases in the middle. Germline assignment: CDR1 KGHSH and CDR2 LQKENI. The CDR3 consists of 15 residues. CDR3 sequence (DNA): TGTGCCAGCTCACCATCCGGGACTGGGGCCAACGTCCTGACTTTC. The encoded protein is CASSPSGTGANVLTF.

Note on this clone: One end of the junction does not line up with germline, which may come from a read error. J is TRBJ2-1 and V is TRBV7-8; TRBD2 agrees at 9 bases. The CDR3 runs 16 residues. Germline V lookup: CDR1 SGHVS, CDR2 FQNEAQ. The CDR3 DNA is TGTGCCAGCAGCTTAAGGTCGCTAGCGGGATGGAATGGGCAGTTCTTC. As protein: CASSLRSLAGWNGQFF.

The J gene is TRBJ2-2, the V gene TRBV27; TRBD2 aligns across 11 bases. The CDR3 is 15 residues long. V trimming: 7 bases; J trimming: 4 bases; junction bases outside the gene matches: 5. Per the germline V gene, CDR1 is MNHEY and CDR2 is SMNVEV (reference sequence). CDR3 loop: CASTFSGRATGELFF. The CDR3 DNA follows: TGTGCCAGCACCTTTAGCGGGAGGGCCACCGGGGAGCTGTTTTTT.